This is a list of T cell receptor beta chains from one sample in a study of STAT3 mutations in large granular lymphocyte leukemia. Libraries were prepared by immunoSEQ multiplex PCR; TCRdb keeps only in-frame clonotypes and omits some of them. The sample includes 2,000 or so clones, roughly 60% seen only once; the top ten take roughly 82%. Sequences were obtained from peripheral blood mononuclear cells. Receptors were obtained from a man aged 55 to 70 with T-cell large granular lymphocyte leukemia. Some clones in this sample may be carry-over from other donors' samples. CDR3s include the opening cysteine and the closing phenylalanine or tryptophan. A D gene is named only where the DNA matches it firmly. Size is stated for part of the rows, as once, few or many counts, or as a class when the clone is expanded.

j_call	clone_size	v_call	d_call	cdr3_nt	cdr3_aa
TRBJ1-2	-	TRBV23-1	-	TGCGCCAGCAGTCAATTTAGACAGGTTGATGGCTACACCTTC	CASSQFRQVDGYTF
TRBJ1-6	-	TRBV6-5	-	TGTGCCAGCAGTTACTCGTCCTATAATTCACCCCTCCACTTT	CASSYSSYNSPLHF
TRBJ2-7	-	TRBV7-2	TRBD1	TGTGCCAGCAGCTTGGGACAGGACCCCTACGAGCAGTACTTC	CASSLGQDPYEQYF
TRBJ2-7	-	TRBV18	-	TGTGCCAGCTCACCCCCCAGTCTCTCCTACGAGCAGTACTTC	CASSPPSLSYEQYF
TRBJ1-2	few	TRBV28	-	TGTGCCAGCAGGGGGGGTATAGGACGCTATGGCTACACCTTC	CASRGGIGRYGYTF
TRBJ1-1	-	TRBV18	-	TGTGCCAGCTCATCTACGGGGAGCACTGAAGCTTTCTTT	CASSSTGSTEAFF
TRBJ2-7	-	TRBV5-6	TRBD2	TGTGCCAGCAGCTTGGAGACTAGCGGCGATTCCTACGAGCAGTACTTC	CASSLETSGDSYEQYF
TRBJ1-2	-	TRBV5-1	-	TGCGCCAGCAGTCAAACACGGTTAGGGTACACCTTC	CASSQTRLGYTF
TRBJ1-1	few	TRBV6-6	-	TGTGCCAGCAAGAGGGAAAGTTATTCTGAAGCTTTCTTT	CASKRESYSEAFF
TRBJ2-7	few	TRBV6-5	-	TGTGCCAGCAGCCGGACAGCTAGCTCCTACGAGCAGTACTTC	CASSRTASSYEQYF
TRBJ2-5	-	TRBV30	TRBD2	TGTGCCTGGAGTGTACGGCTAGCGGGTCCGGGGACCCAGTACTTC	CAWSVRLAGPGTQYF
TRBJ1-6	-	TRBV5-3	-	TGTGCCAGCAGCTTACTGAGCTCACCCCTCCACTTT	CASSLLSSPLHF
TRBJ2-5	-	TRBV5-1	TRBD1	TGCGCCAGCAGCTTGGTCGGGACAGGGGGGGAGACCCAGTACTTC	CASSLVGTGGETQYF
TRBJ1-3	-	TRBV7-9	-	TGTGCCAGCAGCCGGGCGAGCTCTGGAAACACCATATATTTT	CASSRASSGNTIYF
TRBJ2-3	-	TRBV18	-	TGTGCCAGCTCAACCCCCAATACGCAGTATTTT	CASSTPNTQYF
TRBJ1-1	large	TRBV6-5	-	TGTGCCAGCAGTTACCGAACGGAAAACACTGAAGCTTTCTTT	CASSYRTENTEAFF
TRBJ1-5	once	TRBV29-1	-	TGCAGCGCCCGAGGAGGGGCTAATCAGCCCCAGCATTTT	CSARGGANQPQHF
TRBJ2-7	once	TRBV7-9	-	TGTGCCAGCAGCCACCTCTACAGGGCTTACTCCTACGAGCAGTACTTC	CASSHLYRAYSYEQYF
TRBJ1-1	-	TRBV6-5	-	TGTGCCAGCAGTTACAGCCCAAGAAACACTGAAGCTTTCTTT	CASSYSPRNTEAFF
TRBJ1-6	-	TRBV6-5	-	TGTGCCAGCAGTAGGGAAGGGGGGGGTAATTCACCCCTCCACTTT	CASSREGGGNSPLHF
TRBJ1-2	-	TRBV7-8	TRBD1	TGTGCCAGCAGCTTGGGGGTTGCAGGGGGCCACTATGGCTACACCTTC	CASSLGVAGGHYGYTF
TRBJ1-2	-	TRBV30	-	TGTGCCTGGAGTAACCACCCTACCGGGACACGTACTCTCTATGGCTACACCTTC	CAWSNHPTGTRTLYGYTF
TRBJ1-4	-	TRBV27	-	TGTGCCAGCAGTTATGAGGGGGCTAATGAAAAACTGTTTTTT	CASSYEGANEKLFF
TRBJ2-7	-	TRBV10-3	-	TGTGCCATCAGTGAGTCGACAGGTCGCGAGCAGTACTTC	CAISESTGREQYF
TRBJ2-7	-	TRBV5-4	-	TGTGCCAGCAGCTTGACACAGGGTGCCTACGAGCAGTACTTC	CASSLTQGAYEQYF
TRBJ2-3	once	TRBV18	-	TGTGCCAGCTCACCCCTGGTTGCGGGGAACACAGATACGCAGTATTTT	CASSPLVAGNTDTQYF
TRBJ2-7	-	TRBV4-2	TRBD2	TGTGCCAGCAGCCAAGGGCCGACCGGGGGGGAGCAGTACTTC	CASSQGPTGGEQYF
TRBJ2-5	-	TRBV9	-	TGTGCCAGCAGCGTAGCGCAGGATGGGACCCAGTACTTC	CASSVAQDGTQYF
TRBJ1-1	few	TRBV30	TRBD1	TGTGCCTGGGGGACAGCCACTGAAGCTTTCTTT	CAWGTATEAFF
TRBJ1-2	few	TRBV6-6	-	TGTGCCAGCAGTTATAACGGCTACACCTTC	CASSYNGYTF
TRBJ2-7	few	TRBV29-1	-	TGCAGCGTTGTTACAGGGTGGGAGCAGTACTTC	CSVVTGWEQYF
TRBJ2-1	-	TRBV7-9	-	TGTGCCAGCAGCTTAGGTGTGACCCAGCAGTTCTTC	CASSLGVTQQFF
TRBJ1-2	-	TRBV11-2	-	TGTGCCAGCAGACCGGTCCTCTCAACGGCTGGCTACACCTTC	CASRPVLSTAGYTF
TRBJ2-7	large	TRBV7-9	TRBD2	TGTGCCAGCAGCTTAGCGGGGGGGGAGCAGTACTTC	CASSLAGGEQYF
TRBJ1-2	-	TRBV5-6	-	TGTGCCAGCAGGATTATGTATCGGGGTTCTAACTATGGCTACACCTTC	CASRIMYRGSNYGYTF
TRBJ2-3	large	TRBV5-1	TRBD1	TGCGCCAGCAATTCCCAGGGACAGATAACAGATACGCAGTATTTT	CASNSQGQITDTQYF
TRBJ2-7	-	TRBV30	-	TGTGCCTGGAGTCTGAAGACAGACTACCCCTACGAGCAGTACTTC	CAWSLKTDYPYEQYF
TRBJ2-7	few	TRBV18	-	TGTGCCAGCTCACCACCCTGGCGGACCTACGAGCAGTACTTC	CASSPPWRTYEQYF
TRBJ2-7	-	TRBV29-1	-	TGCAGCGTTGAGGGCTTAACCTACGAGCAGTACTTC	CSVEGLTYEQYF
TRBJ1-1	-	TRBV30	-	TGTGCCTGGAGTTACGGTCTCACTGAAGCTTTCTTT	CAWSYGLTEAFF
TRBJ2-7	-	TRBV6-5	TRBD2	TGTGCCAGCAGTTACTCGTGGGGGGGGGTCTCCTACGAGCAGTACTTC	CASSYSWGGVSYEQYF
TRBJ1-2	-	TRBV7-8	-	TGTGCCAGCAGCTTAGAAGTAGGGGATCACTATGGCTACACCTTC	CASSLEVGDHYGYTF
TRBJ1-6	few	TRBV25-1	TRBD1	TGTGCCAGCAGTGAATGGGACAGAGCCAATTCACCCCTCCACTTT	CASSEWDRANSPLHF
TRBJ1-3	medium-sized	TRBV5-1	-	TGCGCCAGCAGTGAGGGCACTGGAAACACCATATATTTT	CASSEGTGNTIYF
TRBJ2-7	few	TRBV7-9	TRBD1	TGTGCCAGCAGCTGGGGACAGTCCTACGAGCAGTACTTC	CASSWGQSYEQYF
TRBJ1-6	-	TRBV30	TRBD1	TGTGCCTGGTGTGGGGACAGGGGAATAGGATCACCCCTCCACTTT	CAWCGDRGIGSPLHF
TRBJ2-7	few	TRBV2	TRBD2	TGTGCCAGCAGACCGACTAGCGGGGGCTCGTACGAGCAGTACTTC	CASRPTSGGSYEQYF
TRBJ1-3	-	TRBV7-9	-	TGTGCCAGCAGCGAACACACCGGTCCTGGAAACACCATATATTTT	CASSEHTGPGNTIYF
TRBJ2-3	-	TRBV5-4	TRBD2	TGTGCCAGCAGCGACCCGGGACTAGACGTAAATACGCAGTATTTT	CASSDPGLDVNTQYF
TRBJ2-5	-	TRBV18	-	TGTGCCACTAAGCCCACCCGCGGGGCGTACCAAGAGACCCAGTACTTC	CATKPTRGAYQETQYF
TRBJ2-7	once	TRBV7-2	TRBD1	TGTGCCAGCAGCACGAACAGGGGTGGCGAGCAGTACTTC	CASSTNRGGEQYF
TRBJ1-2	-	TRBV5-4	-	TGTGCCAGCAGCTTGGGGGAGGGCTATGGCTACACCTTC	CASSLGEGYGYTF
TRBJ2-3	-	TRBV20-1	-	TGCAGTGCGGGACGCTCAGATACGCAGTATTTT	CSAGRSDTQYF
TRBJ2-7	-	TRBV18	-	TGTGCCAGCTCACAAGTAGTTATAGGCGAGCAGTACTTC	CASSQVVIGEQYF
TRBJ1-2	-	TRBV18	-	TGTGCCAGCTCACCAGCCCCAGGGCACTATGGCTACACCTTC	CASSPAPGHYGYTF
TRBJ2-7	few	TRBV5-1	-	TGCGCCAGCAGCTTACAGGGCCGGGAGCAGTACTTC	CASSLQGREQYF
TRBJ2-7	-	TRBV30	-	TGTGCCTGGAGTATAGGTGCACCCTACGAGCAGTACTTC	CAWSIGAPYEQYF